A selection of T cell receptor beta chains follows, all from one sample in a study of cytomegalovirus exposure and HLA in healthy donors. Profiling relied on immunoSEQ multiplex PCR, and the TCRdb table lists in-frame clones only, not all of them. This table holds about 100,000 clones, around two thirds found once. Sequenced: PBMCs. These receptors originate from a man over 45 in good health and CMV-seropositive. The CDR3 runs from the conserved cysteine through the conserved F or W. D genes are given only for firm matches. Clone size is not always given. Where it is, it says once, few, many or a class for expanded clones.

v_call: TRBV7-8; j_call: TRBJ1-4; d_call: TRBD1; cdr3_length: 13; clone_size: -; cdr3_aa: CATRQGGNEKLFF; cdr3_nt: TGTGCCACAAGACAGGGGGGGAATGAAAAACTGTTTTTT
v_call: TRBV7-2; j_call: TRBJ2-7; d_call: TRBD2; cdr3_length: 15; clone_size: -; cdr3_aa: CASSLWRGGLSEQYF; cdr3_nt: TGTGCCAGCAGCCTATGGCGGGGGGGTTTAAGCGAGCAGTACTTC
v_call: TRBV25-1; j_call: TRBJ2-7; d_call: -; cdr3_length: 13; clone_size: few; cdr3_aa: CASSEQGPYEQYF; cdr3_nt: TGTGCCAGCAGTGAACAGGGCCCCTACGAGCAGTACTTC
v_call: TRBV18; j_call: TRBJ1-2; d_call: TRBD1; cdr3_length: 12; clone_size: -; cdr3_aa: CASSGQGDGYTF; cdr3_nt: TGTGCCAGCTCGGGACAGGGGGACGGCTACACCTTC
v_call: TRBV6-1; j_call: TRBJ2-2; d_call: -; cdr3_length: 16; clone_size: -; cdr3_aa: CASSAGQGSNTGELFF; cdr3_nt: TGTGCCAGCAGTGCAGGCCAGGGGTCGAACACCGGGGAGCTGTTTTTT
v_call: TRBV5-4; j_call: TRBJ2-1; d_call: -; cdr3_length: 14; clone_size: -; cdr3_aa: CASSLASQGGEQFF; cdr3_nt: TGTGCCAGCAGCTTGGCCAGCCAGGGTGGTGAGCAGTTCTTC
v_call: TRBV7-2; j_call: TRBJ2-3; d_call: -; cdr3_length: 16; clone_size: -; cdr3_aa: CASSMGGGGGPDTQYF; cdr3_nt: TGTGCCAGCAGTATGGGGGGAGGGGGGGGGCCAGATACGCAGTATTTT
v_call: TRBV27; j_call: TRBJ2-3; d_call: TRBD1; cdr3_length: 15; clone_size: once; cdr3_aa: CASIATGDTTDTQYF; cdr3_nt: TGTGCCAGCATAGCGACAGGGGATACCACAGATACGCAGTATTTT
v_call: TRBV30; j_call: TRBJ1-6; d_call: TRBD1; cdr3_length: 14; clone_size: -; cdr3_aa: CAWTLGTGNSPLHF; cdr3_nt: TGTGCCTGGACGTTGGGGACAGGGAATTCACCCCTCCACTTT
v_call: TRBV5-4; j_call: TRBJ1-2; d_call: TRBD1; cdr3_length: 17; clone_size: -; cdr3_aa: CASSSRTGDLAYYGYTF; cdr3_nt: TGTGCCAGCAGCTCCAGGACAGGGGATCTAGCCTACTATGGCTACACCTTC
v_call: TRBV5-1; j_call: TRBJ1-2; d_call: -; cdr3_length: 13; clone_size: -; cdr3_aa: CASSLGRQDGYTF; cdr3_nt: TGCGCCAGCAGCTTGGGCAGGCAGGATGGCTACACCTTC
v_call: TRBV11-3; j_call: TRBJ2-2; d_call: -; cdr3_length: 14; clone_size: -; cdr3_aa: CASSLDPAAGELFF; cdr3_nt: TGTGCCAGCAGCTTAGATCCGGCGGCCGGGGAGCTGTTTTTT
v_call: TRBV6-1; j_call: TRBJ1-2; d_call: -; cdr3_length: 14; clone_size: -; cdr3_aa: CASRPGVQLYGYTF; cdr3_nt: TGTGCCAGCAGGCCAGGGGTCCAACTATATGGCTACACCTTC
v_call: TRBV19; j_call: TRBJ1-5; d_call: -; cdr3_length: 12; clone_size: -; cdr3_aa: CASKIGEQPQHF; cdr3_nt: TGTGCCAGTAAGATAGGGGAACAGCCCCAGCATTTT
v_call: TRBV9; j_call: TRBJ2-1; d_call: TRBD1; cdr3_length: 15; clone_size: -; cdr3_aa: CASSVWQGASDEQFF; cdr3_nt: TGTGCCAGCAGCGTATGGCAGGGGGCTAGCGATGAGCAGTTCTTC
v_call: TRBV19; j_call: TRBJ1-5; d_call: TRBD1; cdr3_length: 15; clone_size: few; cdr3_aa: CASSHGTGGDQPQHF; cdr3_nt: TGTGCCAGTAGCCACGGGACAGGCGGTGATCAGCCCCAGCATTTT
v_call: TRBV9; j_call: TRBJ1-1; d_call: TRBD1; cdr3_length: 16; clone_size: -; cdr3_aa: CASSAFAGTANTEAFF; cdr3_nt: TGTGCCAGCAGCGCATTCGCGGGGACAGCGAACACTGAAGCTTTCTTT
v_call: TRBV5-1; j_call: TRBJ2-7; d_call: TRBD1; cdr3_length: 15; clone_size: few; cdr3_aa: CASSLAWDSIYEQYF; cdr3_nt: TGCGCCAGCAGCTTGGCCTGGGACAGCATCTACGAGCAGTACTTC
v_call: TRBV6-1; j_call: TRBJ1-1; d_call: -; cdr3_length: 13; clone_size: -; cdr3_aa: CASNGRGETEAFF; cdr3_nt: TGTGCCAGCAACGGGCGGGGAGAAACTGAAGCTTTCTTT
v_call: TRBV7-9; j_call: TRBJ2-1; d_call: TRBD2; cdr3_length: 18; clone_size: once; cdr3_aa: CASTSSEIAGERLNEQFF; cdr3_nt: TGTGCCAGCACCTCAAGCGAAATAGCGGGAGAACGATTAAATGAGCAGTTCTTC
v_call: TRBV30; j_call: TRBJ2-5; d_call: TRBD2; cdr3_length: 16; clone_size: -; cdr3_aa: CAWSPYAGGREETQYF; cdr3_nt: TGTGCCTGGAGCCCCTATGCGGGCGGGAGGGAAGAGACCCAGTACTTC
v_call: TRBV5-1; j_call: TRBJ1-1; d_call: -; cdr3_length: 13; clone_size: -; cdr3_aa: CASRTEEVTEAFF; cdr3_nt: TGCGCCAGTCGGACGGAGGAGGTCACTGAAGCTTTCTTT
v_call: TRBV7-9; j_call: TRBJ2-7; d_call: TRBD2; cdr3_length: 18; clone_size: -; cdr3_aa: CASSLGLAVLRSSYEQYF; cdr3_nt: TGTGCCAGCAGCTTAGGACTAGCCGTCCTCAGGAGCTCCTACGAGCAGTACTTC
v_call: TRBV10-1; j_call: TRBJ2-2; d_call: -; cdr3_length: 14; clone_size: -; cdr3_aa: CASRTDSNTGELFF; cdr3_nt: TGCGCCAGCAGGACTGACAGTAACACCGGGGAGCTGTTTTTT
v_call: TRBV19; j_call: TRBJ2-5; d_call: TRBD2; cdr3_length: 16; clone_size: -; cdr3_aa: CASSQGLAGDGETQYF; cdr3_nt: TGTGCCAGTAGCCAAGGGCTAGCGGGAGATGGAGAGACCCAGTACTTC
v_call: TRBV5-1; j_call: TRBJ1-1; d_call: TRBD1; cdr3_length: 16; clone_size: -; cdr3_aa: CASSGGTGLLNTEAFF; cdr3_nt: TGCGCCAGCAGTGGGGGGACAGGCCTTTTGAACACTGAAGCTTTCTTT
v_call: TRBV2; j_call: TRBJ2-7; d_call: TRBD1; cdr3_length: 13; clone_size: -; cdr3_aa: CASRTEGGSEQYF; cdr3_nt: TGTGCCAGCAGGACAGAAGGGGGCTCCGAGCAGTACTTC
v_call: TRBV7-3; j_call: TRBJ2-3; d_call: -; cdr3_length: 15; clone_size: -; cdr3_aa: CASSSLGLSTDTQYF; cdr3_nt: TGTGCCAGCAGCTCCCTGGGGCTATCCACAGATACGCAGTATTTT
v_call: TRBV5-1; j_call: TRBJ2-7; d_call: TRBD1; cdr3_length: 15; clone_size: -; cdr3_aa: CASSVKGQGAYEQYF; cdr3_nt: TGCGCCAGCAGCGTAAAGGGACAGGGGGCCTACGAGCAGTACTTC
v_call: TRBV5-1; j_call: TRBJ2-5; d_call: -; cdr3_length: 14; clone_size: -; cdr3_aa: CASSLAGREETQYF; cdr3_nt: TGCGCCAGCAGCTTGGCCGGGCGGGAAGAGACCCAGTACTTC
v_call: TRBV6-1; j_call: TRBJ2-7; d_call: TRBD2; cdr3_length: 16; clone_size: -; cdr3_aa: CASSENGAGVLYEQYF; cdr3_nt: TGTGCCAGCAGTGAAAATGGAGCGGGGGTCCTCTACGAGCAGTACTTC
v_call: TRBV11-2; j_call: TRBJ2-7; d_call: TRBD1; cdr3_length: 17; clone_size: -; cdr3_aa: CASSRRGTGRNSYEQYF; cdr3_nt: TGTGCCAGCAGCAGACGGGGGACAGGGCGAAACTCCTACGAGCAGTACTTC
v_call: TRBV5-1; j_call: TRBJ1-2; d_call: TRBD1; cdr3_length: 20; clone_size: -; cdr3_aa: CASSSQPIGTASTLNYGYTF; cdr3_nt: TGCGCCAGCAGCTCCCAACCCATTGGGACAGCCTCCACTTTAAACTATGGCTACACCTTC
v_call: TRBV11-2; j_call: TRBJ2-7; d_call: TRBD2; cdr3_length: 13; clone_size: few; cdr3_aa: CASSATSGSVQYF; cdr3_nt: TGTGCCAGCAGCGCGACTAGCGGGAGCGTGCAGTACTTC
v_call: TRBV6-5; j_call: TRBJ2-7; d_call: TRBD1; cdr3_length: 14; clone_size: -; cdr3_aa: CASRRRDRSYEQYF; cdr3_nt: TGTGCCAGCAGAAGACGGGACAGATCCTACGAGCAGTACTTC
v_call: TRBV9; j_call: TRBJ2-7; d_call: -; cdr3_length: 14; clone_size: -; cdr3_aa: CASSARLDSYEQYF; cdr3_nt: TGTGCCAGCAGCGCCCGACTAGACAGCTACGAGCAGTACTTC
v_call: TRBV6-6; j_call: TRBJ2-7; d_call: -; cdr3_length: 14; clone_size: -; cdr3_aa: CASSYLDSSYEQYF; cdr3_nt: TGTGCCAGCAGTTATTTGGACAGCTCCTACGAGCAGTACTTC
v_call: TRBV6-5; j_call: TRBJ1-3; d_call: -; cdr3_length: 12; clone_size: -; cdr3_aa: CATTSSGNTIYF; cdr3_nt: TGTGCCACCACGAGCTCTGGAAACACCATATATTTT
v_call: TRBV21-1; j_call: TRBJ2-7; d_call: -; cdr3_length: 18; clone_size: -; cdr3_aa: CASSKKGAGRAGENEQYF; cdr3_nt: TGTGCCAGCAGCAAAAAAGGGGCCGGGAGAGCGGGGGAAAACGAGCAGTACTTC
v_call: TRBV27; j_call: TRBJ2-7; d_call: -; cdr3_length: 14; clone_size: -; cdr3_aa: CASSLRGGLGEQYF; cdr3_nt: TGTGCCAGCAGTTTAAGGGGGGGTTTGGGCGAGCAGTACTTC
v_call: TRBV29-1; j_call: TRBJ2-5; d_call: -; cdr3_length: 12; clone_size: -; cdr3_aa: CSVETDQETQYF; cdr3_nt: TGCAGCGTTGAAACAGACCAAGAGACCCAGTACTTC
v_call: TRBV4-2; j_call: TRBJ2-7; d_call: -; cdr3_length: 18; clone_size: -; cdr3_aa: CASSPAAHGRGIEYEQYF; cdr3_nt: TGTGCCAGCAGCCCGGCGGCCCACGGGAGAGGGATTGAGTACGAGCAGTACTTC
v_call: TRBV18; j_call: TRBJ2-6; d_call: -; cdr3_length: 15; clone_size: once; cdr3_aa: CASSPRDNGANGLTF; cdr3_nt: TGTGCCAGCTCACCAAGGGATAATGGGGCCAACGGCCTGACTTTC
v_call: TRBV6-1; j_call: TRBJ2-2; d_call: TRBD2; cdr3_length: 14; clone_size: few; cdr3_aa: CASSLAGYTGELFF; cdr3_nt: TGTGCCAGCAGCCTAGCGGGATACACCGGGGAGCTGTTTTTT
v_call: TRBV7-3; j_call: TRBJ2-3; d_call: TRBD2; cdr3_length: 17; clone_size: -; cdr3_aa: CASSRSGGPKYTDTQYF; cdr3_nt: TGTGCCAGCAGCAGAAGCGGGGGCCCTAAATACACAGATACGCAGTATTTT
v_call: TRBV11-2; j_call: TRBJ2-5; d_call: TRBD1; cdr3_length: 17; clone_size: few; cdr3_aa: CASSPGTGKRGGETQYF; cdr3_nt: TGTGCCAGCAGCCCCGGGACAGGGAAACGCGGAGGAGAGACCCAGTACTTC
v_call: TRBV5-6; j_call: TRBJ1-2; d_call: TRBD1; cdr3_length: 18; clone_size: -; cdr3_aa: CASSIWFAGGSSNYGYTF; cdr3_nt: TGTGCCAGCAGCATATGGTTCGCAGGGGGGAGCTCTAACTATGGCTACACCTTC
v_call: TRBV6-6; j_call: TRBJ2-2; d_call: -; cdr3_length: 12; clone_size: few; cdr3_aa: CASSYRSPQLFF; cdr3_nt: TGTGCCAGCAGCTACCGGTCCCCACAGCTGTTTTTT
v_call: TRBV7-6; j_call: TRBJ2-3; d_call: -; cdr3_length: 15; clone_size: -; cdr3_aa: CASSLTSTSTDTQYF; cdr3_nt: TGTGCCAGCAGCTTAACTAGCACTAGCACAGATACGCAGTATTTT
v_call: TRBV5-1; j_call: TRBJ2-7; d_call: TRBD1; cdr3_length: 15; clone_size: few; cdr3_aa: CASSFTGTGGHEQYF; cdr3_nt: TGCGCCAGCAGCTTTACCGGGACAGGGGGTCACGAGCAGTACTTC
v_call: TRBV4-1; j_call: TRBJ1-5; d_call: TRBD1; cdr3_length: 15; clone_size: few; cdr3_aa: CASSQDRDRVQPQHF; cdr3_nt: TGCGCCAGCAGCCAAGACCGGGACAGGGTTCAGCCCCAGCATTTT
v_call: TRBV7-2; j_call: TRBJ2-2; d_call: -; cdr3_length: 12; clone_size: -; cdr3_aa: CASSPARDWLFF; cdr3_nt: TGTGCCAGCAGCCCTGCGAGAGATTGGCTGTTTTTT
v_call: TRBV5-4; j_call: TRBJ1-5; d_call: -; cdr3_length: 13; clone_size: -; cdr3_aa: CASSLDRNQPQHF; cdr3_nt: TGTGCCAGCAGCTTGGACAGAAATCAGCCCCAGCATTTT